This record looks at one TCR beta chain sequence and its context. The study drew all its donors from Caucasian adults living in Nashville, Tennessee. Extraction of genomic DNA in unsorted samples used roughly 94 million PBMCs. The sample originates from a study of shared clonotypes between healthy human individuals. CDR1 LGHNA and CDR2 YSLEER come from the germline V gene. Trimming removed 0 bases from V and 7 bases from J, with 10 bases in between. The CDR3 has 14 residues. The run depth of the assay was deep. Clones were sequenced by immunoSEQ multiplex PCR, and TCRdb holds only the in-frame ones, with some missing. The table has some 500,000 clones, roughly 80% seen once.

The sequencing sample was made of PBMCs. The chain recombines TRBV4-3 with TRBJ1-3; D is ambiguous. The TCR comes from a woman between 35 and 50 years old in good health. Some clones in this sample may be carry-over from other donors' samples. In DNA form, the CDR3 reads TGCGCCAGCAGCCAAGACGCGTCCCGGAACACCATATATTTT. Translating gives CASSQDASRNTIYF.